These T cell receptor beta chains were read from a single sample in a study of Graves' ophthalmopathy and Graves' hyperthyroidism. TCRdb processed the multiplex PCR reads anew with MiXCR; each CDR3 protein has one entry. The sample records a few hundred thousand distinct CDR3 sequences, about two fifths being singletons. The sequenced material came from peripheral blood or thyroid tissue (not recorded which). Receptors originate from an adult man with Graves' hyperthyroidism. The CDR3 runs from the conserved cysteine through the conserved F or W. A D gene is named only where the DNA matches it firmly. The size of a clone is reported for some rows only, either as once, few or many, or as a class for expanded clones.

j_call | clone_size | d_call | v_call | cdr3_aa | cdr3_nt
TRBJ2-2 | many | TRBD1 | TRBV29-1 | CSVVVAGGAYTGELFF | TGCAGCGTTGTGGTAGCAGGGGGCGCCTACACCGGGGAGCTGTTTTTT
TRBJ2-7 | many | - | TRBV11-2 | CVSSLGRAAQQYF | TGTGTCAGCTCCCTGGGCCGGGCAGCGCAGCAGTACTTC
TRBJ2-6 | many | TRBD2 | TRBV5-1 | CASSLAGSGANVLTF | TGTGCCAGCAGCTTAGCGGGCTCTGGGGCCAACGTCCTGACTTTC
TRBJ2-5 | many | - | TRBV9 | CASSGITGAPRHF | TGTGCCAGCAGCGGAATTACCGGGGCCCCCAGGCACTTC
TRBJ2-5 | many | - | TRBV7-2 | CASSLETSFQETQYF | TGTGCCAGCAGCTTAGAGACCAGTTTCCAAGAGACCCAGTACTTC
TRBJ2-1 | - | TRBD2 | TRBV20-1 | CSAIGLAGLYEQFF | TGCAGTGCCATAGGACTAGCGGGGCTGTATGAGCAGTTCTTC
TRBJ2-3 | once | TRBD2 | TRBV7-4 | CASSISGTTSDTQYF | TGTGCCAGCAGCATTAGCGGGACCACATCCGATACGCAGTATTTT
TRBJ1-2 | - | - | TRBV20-1 | CSASNELYGYTF | TGCAGTGCTAGTAATGAACTCTATGGCTACACCTTC
TRBJ2-6 | once | - | TRBV4-1 | CASSQDWASLSGANVPTF | TGCGCCAGCAGCCAAGATTGGGCGAGTCTTTCTGGGGCCAACGTCCCGACTTTC
TRBJ2-7 | - | TRBD2 | TRBV7-2 | CASSDPTSGVWEQYF | TGTGCCAGCAGCGACCCGACTAGCGGGGTTTGGGAGCAGTACTTC
TRBJ2-2 | few | - | TRBV11-2 | CASSFGSGELLF | TGTGCCAGCAGCTTTGGGTCCGGGGAGCTGTTGTTT
TRBJ2-6 | - | - | TRBV5-4 | CASSLGDTEAF | TGTGCCAGCAGCTTGGGGGACACTGAAGCTTTC
TRBJ1-1 | many | TRBD1 | TRBV25-1 | CASIFNGQGNTEAFF | TGTGCCAGCATTTTTAACGGACAGGGGAACACTGAAGCTTTCTTT
TRBJ1-2 | many | TRBD1 | TRBV6-6 | CASTPDRVYGYTF | TGTGCCAGCACCCCAGACAGGGTCTATGGCTACACCTTC
TRBJ1-2 | - | - | TRBV2 | CASSYSGQTYGYTF | TGTGCCAGCAGCTACTCCGGACAGACGTATGGCTACACCTTC
TRBJ2-7 | few | - | TRBV2 | CASRGRTGTYEQYF | TGTGCCAGCAGGGGGAGGACAGGAACCTACGAGCAGTACTTC
TRBJ2-3 | - | - | TRBV5-1 | CASSLANVGGTDTQYF | TGCGCCAGCAGCTTGGCCAACGTAGGAGGAACAGATACGCAGTATTTT
TRBJ1-5 | - | - | TRBV6-1 | CASSEAGGRYQPQHF | TGTGCCAGCAGTGAAGCGGGCGGGAGGTATCAGCCCCAGCATTTT
TRBJ1-2 | - | - | TRBV4-3 | CASSRGGGLGGYTF | TGCGCCAGCAGCCGTGGCGGGGGGCTGGGTGGCTACACCTTC
TRBJ1-4 | many | TRBD1 | TRBV12-3/TRBV12-4 | CASTQGGADEKLFF | TGTGCCAGCACCCAGGGGGGGGCTGATGAAAAACTGTTTTTT
TRBJ1-1 | - | - | TRBV2 | CASSQDLGAINTEAFF | TGTGCCAGCAGCCAAGATCTGGGGGCTATTAACACTGAAGCTTTCTTT
TRBJ2-5 | many | - | TRBV12-3/TRBV12-4 | CASSFGRAEAYF | TGTGCCAGCAGTTTTGGCCGAGCGGAGGCTTACTTC
TRBJ2-7 | many | TRBD1 | TRBV20-1 | CSARAGGTGAEQYF | TGCAGTGCTAGAGCGGGCGGGACAGGGGCCGAGCAGTACTTC
TRBJ2-2 | once | TRBD2 | TRBV11-1 | CASTTSGAYNEQFF | TGTGCCAGCACCACTAGCGGGGCCTACAATGAGCAGTTTTTT
TRBJ2-2 | few | - | TRBV29-1 | CSVEAGELFF | TGCAGCGTTGAGGCTGGGGAGCTGTTTTTT
TRBJ1-2 | - | - | TRBV12-3/TRBV12-4 | CASSSSGGDMGYGYTF | TGTGCCAGCAGTTCTAGCGGAGGAGACATGGGCTACGGCTACACCTTC
TRBJ2-7 | many | - | TRBV20-1 | CSAKDGAYEQYF | TGCAGTGCCAAGGACGGAGCCTACGAGCAGTACTTC
TRBJ2-2 | - | TRBD2 | TRBV29-1 | CSERGLAGGPGTGELFF | TGCAGCGAGAGAGGACTAGCGGGAGGGCCGGGCACCGGGGAGCTGTTTTTT
TRBJ1-1 | many | - | TRBV5-6 | CASSLGNVNTEAFF | TGTGCCAGCAGCTTGGGAAACGTGAACACTGAAGCTTTCTTT
TRBJ1-5 | many | TRBD1 | TRBV29-1 | CSARTGTNQPQHF | TGCAGCGCTCGGACAGGGACCAATCAGCCCCAGCATTTT
TRBJ1-1 | few | - | TRBV28 | CASSFGTPGTEAFF | TGTGCCAGCAGTTTCGGGACGCCGGGCACTGAAGCTTTCTTT
TRBJ2-7 | - | - | TRBV10-2 | CASSEGSSGSYEQYF | TGCGCCAGCAGTGAGGGTAGCAGTGGCTCCTACGAGCAGTACTTC
TRBJ1-5 | - | - | TRBV20-1 | CSASGWAPAERLNQPQHF | TGCAGTGCTAGTGGTTGGGCCCCGGCGGAGAGGCTTAATCAGCCCCAGCATTTT
TRBJ2-6 | - | - | TRBV10-3 | CAISESPRSGANVLTF | TGTGCCATCAGTGAGTCCCCCCGCTCTGGGGCCAACGTCCTGACTTTC
TRBJ2-7 | - | - | TRBV10-3 | CAISESAGDYEQYF | TGTGCCATCAGTGAGTCTGCAGGGGACTACGAGCAGTACTTC
TRBJ2-5 | - | - | TRBV29-1 | CSFVLQETQYF | TGCAGCTTCGTACTACAAGAGACCCAGTACTTC
TRBJ2-3 | - | TRBD2 | TRBV9 | CASSVSGASTDTQYF | TGTGCCAGCAGCGTCAGCGGGGCGAGCACAGATACGCAGTATTTT
TRBJ2-7 | many | - | TRBV5-5 | CASSLGAVSYEQYF | TGTGCCAGCAGCTTGGGGGCGGTCTCCTACGAGCAGTACTTC
TRBJ1-1 | many | TRBD1 | TRBV4-2 | CASRMRGQGASNTEAFF | TGTGCCAGCAGAATGAGAGGACAGGGGGCTTCGAACACTGAAGCTTTCTTT
TRBJ2-1 | - | - | TRBV2 | CASSYVGRHNEQFF | TGTGCCAGCAGTTACGTGGGTAGGCACAATGAGCAGTTCTTC
TRBJ1-1 | - | - | TRBV6-5 | CASIFRGDGNTEAFF | TGTGCCAGCATCTTCCGCGGGGACGGGAACACTGAAGCTTTCTTT
TRBJ2-7 | many | TRBD1 | TRBV5-6 | CASSHDRAYEQYF | TGTGCCAGCAGCCATGACAGGGCCTACGAGCAGTACTTC
TRBJ2-7 | - | - | TRBV18 | CASSPYRDYEQYF | TGTGCCAGCTCACCTTACAGGGACTACGAGCAGTACTTC
TRBJ2-7 | - | - | TRBV24-1 | CATSLYGGLSSYEQYF | TGTGCCACTAGCCTGTATGGGGGGCTAAGCTCCTACGAGCAGTACTTC
TRBJ1-1 | - | - | TRBV7-2 | CASSFGGAHTEAFF | TGTGCCAGCAGCTTCGGGGGCGCACACACTGAAGCTTTCTTT
TRBJ2-7 | few | - | TRBV25-1 | CASSARVLLRGANYEQYF | TGTGCCAGCAGTGCCCGGGTCCTCCTACGGGGAGCGAACTACGAGCAGTACTTC
TRBJ2-7 | many | - | TRBV20-1 | CSARDGRQMQYEQYF | TGCAGTGCTAGAGACGGTAGACAGATGCAATACGAGCAGTACTTC